The rows below give T cell receptor beta chains drawn from one sample of a study of CD8+CD57+ T cells in acquired aplastic anemia. MiXCR was run by TCRdb on the reads, yielding one entry per CDR3 protein. The sample lists some 120,000 distinct CDR3 sequences; around 50% were seen once. The sample comprised sorted CD4+, CD8+, or CD8+CD57+ T cells (not recorded which) from PBMCs. The receptors were sampled from a human donor in good health, serving as a control. Each CDR3 is given with its conserved first and last residue. A D gene is named only where the DNA matches it firmly. Rows may omit the clone size; those that give it use once, few, many or a size class.

CSVRTGGENTIYF TGCAGCGTAAGGACAGGAGGGGAAAACACCATATATTTT TRBJ1-3 NA TRBV29-1 TRBD1
CASTLGQGTGEQYF TGTGCCAGTACCCTCGGCCAGGGAACGGGGGAGCAGTACTTC TRBJ2-7 NA TRBV19 NA
CASSTDRLEGYTF TGTGCCAGTAGTACCGACAGGCTCGAGGGCTACACCTTC TRBJ1-2 NA TRBV19 NA
CASSLTGNSPLHF TGTGCCAGCAGCTTAACTGGGAATTCACCCCTCCACTTT TRBJ1-6 NA TRBV7-2 NA
CGSSFWTVSYEQYF TGTGGCAGCAGTTTTTGGACAGTATCCTACGAGCAGTACTTC TRBJ2-7 once TRBV6-5 NA
CASSEGLDAYEQYF TGTGCCAGCAGTGAAGGATTGGATGCCTACGAGCAGTACTTC TRBJ2-7 NA TRBV2 NA
CASSEGTGTDTQYF TGTGCCAGCAGTGAAGGTACGGGTACAGATACGCAGTATTTT TRBJ2-3 NA TRBV2 NA
CATSDGYGYTF TGTGCCACCAGTGACGGGTATGGCTACACCTTC TRBJ1-2 NA TRBV24-1 NA
CASSPGLLTYEQYF TGTGCCAGCAGTCCAGGACTCCTTACCTACGAGCAGTACTTC TRBJ2-7 many TRBV6-5 NA
CASSLRSAKGYQETQYF TGTGCCAGCAGCCTCCGGTCCGCCAAGGGTTACCAAGAGACCCAGTACTTC TRBJ2-5 many TRBV7-2 NA
CASSALGGYTF TGTGCCAGTAGTGCCCTGGGAGGCTACACCTTC TRBJ1-2 NA TRBV19 NA
CASSERQGGPLHF TGTGCCAGCAGTGAACGACAGGGAGGTCCCCTCCACTTT TRBJ1-6 many TRBV6-4 TRBD1
CASSIMGQDNSPLHF TGTGCCAGTAGTATCATGGGGCAGGATAATTCACCCCTCCACTTT TRBJ1-6 once TRBV19 NA
CASSLARSTGNTIYF TGTGCCAGCAGTTTAGCGCGTTCGACTGGAAACACCATATATTTT TRBJ1-3 many TRBV12-3/TRBV12-4 NA
CSARVPGGYTF TGCAGTGCTAGGGTCCCCGGGGGCTACACCTTC TRBJ1-2 many TRBV20-1 NA
CASSRQGRVETQYF TGTGCCAGCAGTAGACAGGGCAGGGTGGAGACCCAGTACTTC TRBJ2-5 NA TRBV12-3/TRBV12-4 TRBD1
CAISVRADEQYF TGTGCCATCAGTGTCCGGGCTGACGAGCAGTACTTC TRBJ2-7 few TRBV10-3 NA
CSVKSLPAGYGYTF TGCAGCGTTAAATCCCTTCCAGCAGGGTATGGCTACACCTTC TRBJ1-2 NA TRBV29-1 NA
CASSLSGVTEAFF TGTGCCAGCAGCTTATCAGGGGTGACTGAAGCTTTCTTT TRBJ1-1 many TRBV5-8 NA
CASSLQTGVSTDTQYF TGTGCCAGCAGCTTACAGACAGGGGTTAGCACAGATACGCAGTATTTT TRBJ2-3 many TRBV7-9 TRBD1
CANSPVSYGCTF NA TRBJ1-2 few TRBV7-9 NA
CASREVAGTSGTDTQYF TGTGCCAGCAGGGAAGTTGCCGGGACTAGCGGGACAGATACGCAGTATTTT TRBJ2-3 many TRBV11-2 TRBD2
CASVNRENGYTF TGTGCCAGCGTCAACAGGGAAAATGGCTACACCTTC TRBJ1-2 NA TRBV19 NA
CATSRGDSYEQYF TGTGCCACCAGCAGAGGGGACTCCTACGAGCAGTACTTC TRBJ2-7 NA TRBV15 NA
CAISAGADTEAFF TGTGCCATCAGTGCGGGGGCGGATACTGAAGCTTTCTTT TRBJ1-1 NA TRBV10-3 NA
CSARVTEETQYF TGCAGTGCTAGAGTGACTGAAGAGACCCAGTACTTC TRBJ2-5 NA TRBV20-1 NA
CASSLDTNYEQYF TGTGCCAGCAGCTTGGACACTAACTACGAGCAGTACTTC TRBJ2-7 NA TRBV7-7 NA
CSVLGGPAGANVLTF TGCAGCGTTCTAGGGGGTCCCGCTGGGGCCAACGTCCTGACTTTC TRBJ2-6 many TRBV29-1 NA
CASSFDSPYGYTF TGTGCCAGCAGTTTCGACAGCCCCTATGGCTACACCTTC TRBJ1-2 many TRBV12-3/TRBV12-4 NA
CASSLQGLGLDTQYF TGTGCCAGCAGCTTACAGGGACTAGGCCTTGATACGCAGTATTTT TRBJ2-3 many TRBV7-2 TRBD2
CASSDKDRFLPYEQYF TGTGCCAGCAGTGACAAAGACAGGTTCCTTCCCTACGAGCAGTACTTC TRBJ2-7 NA TRBV25-1 NA
CSVSWGNEKLFF TGCAGCGTCTCGTGGGGAAATGAAAAACTGTTTTTT TRBJ1-4 NA TRBV29-1 NA
CASSKTRSGETQYF TGTGCCAGCAGCAAGACTAGGAGCGGAGAGACCCAGTACTTC TRBJ2-5 many TRBV7-2 NA
CASSKAHNTDTQYF TGTGCCAGCAGTAAGGCCCACAACACAGATACGCAGTATTTT TRBJ2-3 NA TRBV6-4 NA
CASSGTGGRKTQYF TGTGCCAGCAGCGGGACAGGGGGCCGGAAGACCCAGTACTTC TRBJ2-5 many TRBV11-2 TRBD1
CASTQGAGGYTF TGTGCCAGCACCCAGGGGGCAGGTGGCTACACCTTC TRBJ1-2 NA TRBV2 TRBD1
CSAPDQGTPIEKLFF TGCAGTGCTCCTGACCAAGGGACACCAATTGAAAAACTGTTTTTT TRBJ1-4 many TRBV20-1 NA
CASRSEDTQYF TGTGCCAGCAGGTCGGAGGATACGCAGTATTTT TRBJ2-3 NA TRBV7-2 NA
CASSASGGYNEQFF TGTGCCAGCAGTGCTAGCGGTGGGTACAATGAGCAGTTCTTC TRBJ2-1 NA TRBV25-1 TRBD2
CSAREREFGEQFF TGCAGTGCTAGAGAGCGGGAGTTTGGTGAGCAGTTCTTC TRBJ2-1 NA TRBV20-1 TRBD2
CASSSRAGGREKLFF TGTGCCAGCTCTAGTCGGGCAGGGGGAAGAGAAAAACTGTTTTTT TRBJ1-4 many TRBV6-5 TRBD1
CASSQTSGGSYNEQFF TGTGCCAGTAGCCAAACTAGCGGGGGCTCCTACAATGAGCAGTTCTTC TRBJ2-1 NA TRBV19 TRBD2
CASNRGSEQYF TGTGCCAGCAATCGGGGCTCCGAGCAGTACTTC TRBJ2-7 few TRBV27 NA
CSPGKQYF TGCAGCCCAGGGAAGCAGTACTTC TRBJ2-7 NA TRBV20-1 NA
CSVSTVGNEQYF TGCAGCGTTTCGACTGTTGGGAACGAGCAGTACTTC TRBJ2-7 once TRBV29-1 NA
CATQDIDEALYGYTF TGTGCCACCCAGGATATCGACGAAGCCCTTTATGGCTACACCTTC TRBJ1-2 few TRBV10-3 NA